The 9 T cell receptor beta chains below all came from one sample that was sequenced in a study of response to subunit inactivated influenza vaccine. A single record per CDR3 protein comes from TCRdb applying MiXCR to the RT-PCR reads. The sample shows about 780,000 distinct CDR3 sequences, about 18% of them seen only once. This specimen was PBMCs from blood, taken around 5 days after vaccination. The receptor set was obtained from a man aged 50-59 years who received an inactivated influenza vaccine.

The chain uses TRBV5-6 and TRBJ2-1; D unclear. V gave up 2 bases and J gave up 5 bases, with 5 bases separating them. This CDR3 has 12 residues. From germline, CDR1 is SGHDT and CDR2 YYEEEE. The CDR3 reads CASSFSHNEQFF. The DNA for the CDR3 is TGTGCCAGCAGCTTCTCGCACAATGAGCAGTTCTTC.

This clonotype was seen a few times. The chain joins TRBV20-1 to TRBJ1-1; D gene ambiguous. Germline-derived CDR1 and CDR2 are DFQATT and SNEGSKA (reference sequence). The CDR3 loop spans 13 amino acids. Deletions cut 0 bases from V and 6 bases from J, with 11 bases between. The CDR3 DNA is TGCAGTGCTAGAGAAGGTGGGGTTTCTGAAGCTTTCTTT. This translates into CSAREGGVSEAFF.

The chain couples TRBV11-1 to TRBJ2-3; D is uncertain. Trimming shortened V by 0 bases and J by 1 base, and 17 bases separated the two germline ends. Per germline, CDR1 SGHAT and CDR2 FQDESV (reference sequence). The CDR3 contains 18 residues. The CDR3 DNA follows: TGTGCCAGCAGCTTAGCCCTTTACACACCGAGAGGCACAGATACGCAGTATTTT. Its translation: CASSLALYTPRGTDTQYF.

The sample holds a few counts of this clonotype. Written as DNA, the CDR3 is TGTGCCACCAGGACAGTCGAAAACACTGAAGCTTTCTTT. This encodes CATRTVENTEAFF. The genes are TRBV6-1 and TRBJ1-1; tentatively, D is TRBD1 (6 bases). The germline V and J ends were trimmed by 10 bases and 2 bases, with 14 bases remaining between them. This CDR3 region has 13 residues. Germline V gives CDR1 MNHNS, CDR2 SASEGT.

This chain uses TRBV7-2 with TRBJ2-1; 8 bases map to TRBD2. The CDR3 has 15 amino acids. Looked up from germline, CDR1 is SGHTA and CDR2 is FQGNSA. With 2 bases clipped from V and 5 bases from J, the junction kept 5 bases outside the gene matches. In nucleotides, the CDR3 is TGTGCCAGCAGCTTAAGGGGACTAGTCAACAATGAGCAGTTCTTC. Encoded protein: CASSLRGLVNNEQFF.

This clonotype was counted only a few times. V usage is TRBV10-3 and J usage is TRBJ2-5, with no clear D. The ends were cut back, 4 bases at V and 4 bases at J, with 19 bases in the middle. This CDR3 region has 16 residues. CDR1 is ENHRY, CDR2 SYGVKD, per germline. The CDR3 region is CAISGVEGWSRETQYF. In nucleotides, the CDR3 is TGTGCCATCAGTGGGGTTGAAGGATGGAGTAGAGAGACCCAGTACTTC.

This clonotype was detected only a few times. This chain uses TRBV2 with TRBJ1-2; TRBD1 is a possible D gene (5 bases). This CDR3 contains 14 residues. The V gene's germline CDR1 is SNHLY and CDR2 FYNNEI. V was cut by 6 bases and J by 6 bases, with 17 bases left in between. This chain's CDR3 is CASSAVKGIHGYTF. The CDR3, as DNA: TGTGCCAGCAGCGCTGTGAAGGGGATCCATGGCTACACCTTC.

The J gene is TRBJ2-3, the V gene TRBV7-9; the D gene is possibly TRBD2 (5 bases). The CDR3 spans 15 residues. Trimming took 2 bases from V and 6 from J, leaving 15 bases between them. Germline V gene sequence: CDR1 SEHNR, CDR2 FQNEAQ (reference sequence). CDR3 protein: CASSLIGASYDTQYF. The CDR3 DNA sequence: TGTGCCAGCAGCTTAATTGGAGCTAGCTATGATACGCAGTATTTT.

There are a few counts of this clonotype. The rearrangement links TRBV30 to TRBJ2-5; no clear D. Trimming took 0 bases from V and 1 from J, leaving 3 bases between them. The CDR3 has 12 residues. Per the germline V gene, CDR1 is GTSNPN and CDR2 is SVGIG (reference sequence). CDR3 loop: CAWSVLQETQYF. The DNA for the CDR3 is TGTGCCTGGAGTGTCCTCCAAGAGACCCAGTACTTC.